This entry describes one T cell receptor (beta chain). The antigen remains undetermined. This entry comes from a study of memory CD4+ T cells and cytomegalovirus serostatus. The study, taken as a whole, reports: Each of approximately 69 CMV-associated TCRbeta sequences occurred in one to five individuals. Suggested: most of the CMV-linked TCR signature lies in CD4+ memory cells. Repertoires predicted CMV serostatus with median bootstrapped AUC of 0.95.

Data came from immunoSEQ multiplex PCR; TCRdb stores just in-frame clones and leaves some out. The sample holds around 99,000 clones, about 80% seen once. Single viable CD3+CD4+CD8-CD45RO+ cells were sorted as the memory CD4+ T cells. Total CD4+ T cells were enriched by CD4 positive selection. Germline values: CDR1 LNHNV, CDR2 YYDKDF (reference sequence). The V segment lost 1 base and the J segment 5 bases; nucleotides outside the gene matches: 3. This CDR3 is 15 amino acids long. The chain recombines TRBV15 with TRBJ2-2; 8 bases align to TRBD1. This TCR derives from an adult in good health and CMV-seropositive. The sequencing input was memory CD4+ T cells from blood. CDR3 DNA: TGTGCCACCAGCAGAGCAGGGGGCGAAACCGGGGAGCTGTTTTTT. Protein: CATSRAGGETGELFF. Combining the CDR3 with reference TRBV15 and TRBJ2-2 gives the whole variable domain DAMVIQNPRYQVTQFGKPVTLSCSQTLNHNVMYWYQQKSSQAPKLLFHYYDKDFNNEADTPDNFQSRRPNTSFCFLDIRSPGLGDTAMYLCATSRAGGETGELFFGEGSRLTVL.